This TCR beta chain comes out of a study of blood T cells in healthy people across ages. Study observations and caveats: A conclusive naive versus antigen-experienced comparison was prevented by the unsorted PBMCs.

This clonotype was picked up many times. Its specificity is not known. Trimming stripped 3 bases from V and 3 bases from J, with 8 bases between. The CDR3 has 12 amino acids. Germline loops: CDR1 SQVTM, CDR2 ANQGSEA. Combining a sample-barcoded 5' primer with a J-beta primer mix, a second PCR ran for roughly 7 to 11 cycles. Each CDR3 protein is one row after TCRdb ran MiXCR on the 5' RACE reads. The table shows more than 900,000 distinct CDR3 sequences, with around 25% occurring only once. This sample also belongs to another study, concerning T cells of mothers and their children. In that study: From each mother came over 8.5 million TCR beta CDR3 reads, and from each child came about 3 million.

This clonotype was sampled from a girl aged 2 to 9 in good health. The J gene is TRBJ1-1, the V gene TRBV29-1; D gene uncertain. Sequenced input: blood. The CDR3: CSVDGGHTEAFF. The CDR3 DNA is TGCAGCGTTGATGGTGGACACACTGAAGCTTTCTTT.